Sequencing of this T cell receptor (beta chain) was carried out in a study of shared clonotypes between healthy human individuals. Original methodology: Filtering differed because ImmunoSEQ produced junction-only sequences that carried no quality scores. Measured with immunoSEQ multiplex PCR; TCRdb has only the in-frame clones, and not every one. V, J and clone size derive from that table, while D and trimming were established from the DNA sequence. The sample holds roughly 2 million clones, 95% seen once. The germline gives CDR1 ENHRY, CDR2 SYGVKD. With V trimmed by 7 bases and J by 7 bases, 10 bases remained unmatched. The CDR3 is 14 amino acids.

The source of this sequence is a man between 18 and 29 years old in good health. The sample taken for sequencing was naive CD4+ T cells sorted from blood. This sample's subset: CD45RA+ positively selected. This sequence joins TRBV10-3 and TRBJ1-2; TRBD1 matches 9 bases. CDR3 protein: CAITDDRGKSGYTF. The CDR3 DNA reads TGTGCCATCACCGATGACAGGGGGAAATCTGGCTACACCTTC.